The rows below give T cell receptor beta chains drawn from one sample of a study of regulatory T cells in long-lasting Graves disease. TCRdb recomputed calls from the multiplex PCR reads with MiXCR, one row per CDR3 protein. The profile shows about 220,000 distinct CDR3 sequences, approximately 19% of them singletons. Another study also made use of these data, one on T cells in Graves' hyperthyroidism and ophthalmopathy.

The source material was peripheral blood mononuclear cells (PBMCs), sampled at new diagnosis, from a patient treated with antithyroid drugs. The receptors shown here come from a young woman with Graves disease. The CDR3 runs from the conserved cysteine through the conserved F or W. The order of the fields is V gene, J gene, CDR3 protein.

TRBV9	TRBJ1-1	CASSVGGMSTEAFF
TRBV7-9	TRBJ2-1	CASSPAWYNEQFF
TRBV3-1	TRBJ1-6	CASSPQGPRVHSPLLF
TRBV20-1	TRBJ2-7	CSARDGEAYEQYF
TRBV5-1	TRBJ2-7	CASSYGGTGVYEQYF
TRBV27	TRBJ2-1	CASSPRGRQRYNEQFF
TRBV11-2	TRBJ1-4	CASSTTWEANEKLFF
TRBV12-3/TRBV12-4	TRBJ2-7	CASSSDRGTVGDEQYF
TRBV20-1	TRBJ1-6	CSARERASPLHF
TRBV19	TRBJ1-2	CASSRGTETGYTF
TRBV28	TRBJ2-7	CASAGDSFSYEQYF
TRBV6-4	TRBJ2-3	CASRTSGSTDTQYF
TRBV3-1	TRBJ1-5	CASSQNGGHQPQHF
TRBV7-9	TRBJ2-1	CASSLALGRDEQFF
TRBV11-3	TRBJ2-1	CASSFAGTSGGEQFF
TRBV10-2	TRBJ2-3	CASSEQGVADTQYF
TRBV2	TRBJ1-2	CASTRTADNYGYTF
TRBV11-2	TRBJ2-3	CASSLAGGLTDTQYF
TRBV2	TRBJ2-1	CASFSGGVYNEQFF
TRBV6-1	TRBJ2-7	CASSVRGNEQYF
TRBV11-3	TRBJ1-4	CASSLVRNEKLFF
TRBV7-9	TRBJ1-3	CASSSPPGQGTGNTIYF
TRBV19	TRBJ1-5	CASSFDGTGVQPQHF
TRBV6-1	TRBJ1-1	CASRPRTANTEAFF
TRBV12-3/TRBV12-4	TRBJ2-7	CASSFAQTYEQYF
TRBV27	TRBJ1-5	CASSREQGAGRQPQHF
TRBV24-1	TRBJ2-3	CATSDYAGYTDTQYF
TRBV7-9	TRBJ1-4	CASSSSRETNEKLFF
TRBV29-1	TRBJ2-4	CSARTGWENIQYF
TRBV7-9	TRBJ2-1	CASSLAGASYDHGGEQFF
TRBV3-1	TRBJ2-5	CASSQARGAVFLGETQYF
TRBV6-5	TRBJ1-2	CASSYRPGQGLAGNYGYTF
TRBV5-1	TRBJ1-1	CASSGGSVAEAFF
TRBV20-1	TRBJ2-1	CSARDGQGAYNEQFF
TRBV28	TRBJ2-7	CASSSPTDSLNEQYF
TRBV29-1	TRBJ2-5	CSVAGGPGETQYF